Below, 30 T cell receptor beta chains from the same sample are listed, as sequenced in a study of T-cell reconstitution after alpha-beta-depleted transplantation in children. Unique molecular identifiers were built into the TCRbeta library. TCRdb fed the PCR reads into MiXCR, producing one record per CDR3 protein. In the table there are roughly 790,000 distinct CDR3 sequences, less than 20% of which are singletons. This specimen was PBMCs, mostly from graft donor cells, taken 360 days after TCRalphabeta/CD19-depleted stem cell transplant. These receptors all come from a male patient between 5 and 17 years old who had a stem cell transplant for acute lymphoblastic leukemia, so the T cells may come from the graft donor.

This clonotype showed up just a few times. The chain combines TRBV30 with TRBJ2-7, with a weak D call TRBD2 (6 bases). Germline CDR1 reads GTSNPN; CDR2 reads SVGIG (reference sequence). Trimming left V 2 bases short and J 7 bases short, with 9 bases between. The CDR3 length is 11 residues. CDR3 DNA sequence: TGTGCCTGGAGTCCTCGGGGGGAGCAGTACTTC. The encoded protein is CAWSPRGEQYF.

This clonotype came up a few times. The J gene is TRBJ2-2, the V gene TRBV6-4, with 10 bases identical to TRBD2. V dropped 7 bases and J dropped 6; count of bases not matched to a gene: 11. The CDR3 runs 16 residues. Germline V gene data show CDR1 as MRHNA and CDR2 as SNTAGT. DNA for the CDR3: TGTGCCAGCATTGTCGGGCTAGCGGGAGAGGCCGGGGAGCTGTTTTTT. The encoded protein is CASIVGLAGEAGELFF.

This clonotype came up a few times. The chain links TRBV7-7 to TRBJ2-1, with 8 bases aligning to TRBD1. CDR3 length equals 18 residues. The germline CDR1 and CDR2 sequences are SSHAT and FNYEAQ (reference sequence). Trimming removed 5 bases from V and 4 bases from J; junction bases left unmatched: 16. CDR3 nucleotides: TGTGCCAGCAGCCCTAGGGCCAAGACAGGGGTAGGATACAATGAGCAGTTCTTC. Translated: CASSPRAKTGVGYNEQFF.

This rearrangement joins TRBV7-9 to TRBJ2-7; D unresolved. The CDR3 extends over 14 amino acids. V was clipped by 3 bases and J by 2 bases, with 11 bases between them. CDR1 is SEHNR, CDR2 FQNEAQ, per germline (reference sequence). In DNA form, the CDR3 reads TGTGCCAGCAGCTTTCTAGGATTTACCTACGAGCAGTACTTC. Translating gives CASSFLGFTYEQYF.

This chain uses TRBV6-5 with TRBJ2-3, with D possibly being TRBD2 (6 bases). The V gene's germline CDR1 is MNHEY and CDR2 SVGAGI. The CDR3 sequence is 17 residues long. With 5 bases removed from V and 5 bases from J, the gap between germline ends came to 23 bases. The CDR3 nucleotides are TGTGCCAGCAGTAGGGGCAGATCTGAGGGAGGAGGAGATACGCAGTATTTT. It is translated as CASSRGRSEGGGDTQYF.

A few counts support this clonotype. The rearrangement links TRBV25-1 to TRBJ2-1; 11 bases map to TRBD1. V was clipped by 5 bases and J by 6 bases; unmatched bases: 6. The CDR3 is made up of 15 amino acids. Per the germline V gene, CDR1 is MGHDK and CDR2 is SYGVNS. The CDR3 DNA is TGTGCCAGCAGTCCCTTTGGGACAGGGGGCAATGAGCAGTTCTTC. Amino acids: CASSPFGTGGNEQFF. The full variable domain, in which reference TRBV25-1 and TRBJ2-1 provide the parts outside the CDR3, is EADIYQTPRYLVIGTGKKITLECSQTMGHDKMYWYQQDPGMELHLIHYSYGVNSTEKGDLSSESTVSRIRTEHFPLTLESARPSHTSQYLCASSPFGTGGNEQFFGPGTRLTVL.

In this sample, this clonotype turned up many times. This chain joins TRBV29-1 and TRBJ2-7, with D tentatively TRBD1 (5 bases). Germline V gene sequence: CDR1 SQVTM, CDR2 ANQGSEA. This CDR3 is 11 amino acids long. The V end lost 6 bases, the J end lost 3 bases, and 9 bases lay between the germline ends. CDR3 protein: CSVMTDYEQYF. CDR3 nucleotide sequence: TGCAGCGTGATGACAGACTACGAGCAGTACTTC.

Only a few counts were recorded for this clonotype. The chain recombines TRBV4-1 with TRBJ2-5; D might be TRBD2 (6 bases). The CDR3 sequence is 17 residues long. Trimming removed 4 bases at V and 5 bases at J, with 23 bases between. Germline V gene sequence: CDR1 MGHRA, CDR2 YSYEKL. The CDR3 here is CASSPQGDWGELETQYF. The CDR3 DNA is TGCGCCAGCAGCCCCCAAGGCGATTGGGGGGAATTGGAGACCCAGTACTTC.

This clonotype has more than one count but fewer than ten. The chain combines TRBV7-9 with TRBJ1-5, with D perhaps matching TRBD1 (6 bases). Trimming took 5 bases from V and 0 from J, leaving 17 bases between them. CDR3 length: 17 residues. The germline V gene encodes CDR1 SEHNR and CDR2 FQNEAQ (reference sequence). The CDR3 nucleotides are TGTGCCAGCAGCAAGAATAAAACAGGGTTTAGCAATCAGCCCCAGCATTTT. This encodes CASSKNKTGFSNQPQHF.

The rearrangement uses TRBV12-3 or TRBV12-4 and TRBJ1-2; D remains unclear. The CDR3 contains 13 residues. Trimming removed 4 bases at V and 7 bases at J, with 13 bases between. DNA for the CDR3: TGTGCCAGCAGTTCCAACACCGTCACTGGCTACACCTTC. Encoded protein: CASSSNTVTGYTF.

This clonotype has only a few counts. The J gene is TRBJ2-7, the V gene TRBV20-1, with 12 positions matching TRBD2. CDR1 DFQATT and CDR2 SNEGSKA come from the germline V gene (reference sequence). V gave up 1 base and J gave up 2 bases; unmatched junction bases: 3. The CDR3 contains 15 residues. The CDR3 loop reads CSARVRLAGAYEQYF. CDR3 nucleotides: TGCAGTGCTAGAGTGAGACTAGCGGGAGCCTACGAGCAGTACTTC.

This clonotype was found a few times. The rearrangement links TRBV3-1 to TRBJ1-2; D perhaps matches TRBD1 (5 bases). This CDR3 spans 16 amino acids. Looked up from germline, CDR1 is LGHDT and CDR2 is YNNKEL (reference sequence). The germline V and J ends were trimmed by 5 bases and 4 bases, with 20 bases remaining between them. The CDR3 sequence: CASSSFNSLGGYGYTF. The CDR3 region has the DNA TGTGCCAGCAGCTCATTCAACAGCCTTGGGGGCTATGGCTACACCTTC.

This clonotype occurred many times. The rearrangement joins TRBV12-3 or TRBV12-4 to TRBJ2-7, with 10 bases aligning to TRBD2. J lost 2 bases, V lost 5 bases, and 6 bases had no gene match. The CDR3 contains 15 residues. The CDR3 region has the DNA TGTGCCAGCAGTCCTTTAGCGGGAGGCCCCTACGAGCAGTACTTC. This translates into CASSPLAGGPYEQYF.

This clonotype was seen more than once but under ten times. This chain joins TRBV6-1 and TRBJ1-1, with no clear D. Germline CDR1 is MNHNS and CDR2 is SASEGT. CDR3 size: 13 residues. V lost 1 base and J 4 bases, leaving 7 bases between the germline ends. The CDR3 region is CASSEEGLTEAFF. Here the CDR3 DNA reads TGTGCCAGCAGTGAAGAGGGTCTCACTGAAGCTTTCTTT.

A few counts support this clonotype. The chain joins TRBV27 to TRBJ2-5; D perhaps matches TRBD2 (5 bases). V shed 0 bases and J shed 5 bases, with 10 bases lying between them. The germline V gene has CDR1 MNHEY and CDR2 SMNVEV (reference sequence). This CDR3 comprises 14 residues. The CDR3 DNA sequence: TGTGCCAGCAGTTTATCGGAGGCGGGCGAGACCCAGTACTTC. Translated, it gives CASSLSEAGETQYF.

The chain uses TRBV2 and TRBJ2-4; no firm D call. The CDR3 sequence is 15 residues long. The germline V gene encodes CDR1 SNHLY and CDR2 FYNNEI. Trimming removed 5 bases from V and 4 bases from J, with 15 bases in between. The CDR3 region is CASSKYSESKNIQYF. The CDR3 region has the DNA TGTGCCAGCAGTAAATACAGCGAGAGTAAAAACATTCAGTACTTC.

This clonotype was recorded a few times. The rearrangement joins TRBV15 to TRBJ2-3; no firm D call. Trimming took 0 bases from V and 0 from J, leaving 13 bases between them. This CDR3 region has 17 residues. CDR1 LNHNV and CDR2 YYDKDF come from the germline V gene (reference sequence). CDR3 nucleotides: TGTGCCACCAGCAGAGATCTTCCCGGTACTAGCACAGATACGCAGTATTTT. Translating it yields CATSRDLPGTSTDTQYF.

The chain has TRBV6-1 and TRBJ2-7, with 10 bases aligning to TRBD1. This CDR3 contains 15 residues. The J segment lost 5 bases and the V segment lost 6 bases, leaving 10 bases of the junction unmatched. The germline V gene encodes CDR1 MNHNS and CDR2 SASEGT. This CDR3 is CASSTDRGLIDEQYF. The DNA of the CDR3 is TGTGCCAGCAGCACCGACAGGGGGCTCATCGACGAGCAGTACTTC.

This clonotype has a handful of counts. The rearrangement links TRBV29-1 to TRBJ2-7, with a weak D call TRBD1 (6 bases). Germline V gives CDR1 SQVTM, CDR2 ANQGSEA. The ends were cut back, 7 bases at V and 0 bases at J, with 13 bases in the middle. The CDR3 runs to 13 residues. The chain's CDR3 is CSAWTASSYEQYF. CDR3 bases: TGCAGCGCATGGACAGCTTCCTCCTACGAGCAGTACTTC.

The chain recombines TRBV24-1 with TRBJ2-5; 11 nucleotides align to TRBD1. With 7 bases clipped from V and 4 bases from J, the junction kept 7 bases outside the gene matches. Germline CDR1 reads KGHDR; CDR2 reads SFDVKD. This CDR3 spans 15 amino acids. The CDR3, as DNA: TGTGCCACCAGCCAGGCCGGGACAGGGGGAGAGACCCAGTACTTC. Encoded protein: CATSQAGTGGETQYF.

The table lists this clonotype with a few counts. The chain links TRBV12-3 or TRBV12-4 to TRBJ1-3; no firm D call. Trimming shortened V by 3 bases and J by 4 bases, and 13 bases separated the two germline ends. CDR3 length equals 15 residues. The CDR3 spells CASSLPGRAGNTIYF. DNA for the CDR3: TGTGCCAGCAGTTTGCCTGGCCGCGCCGGAAACACCATATATTTT.

This clonotype was counted a few times. The chain employs TRBV7-6 and TRBJ2-2; 8 bases fit TRBD2. V lost 7 bases, J lost 5 bases, and 18 bases stayed unmatched. Germline V gene data show CDR1 as SGHVS and CDR2 as FNYEAQ. This CDR3 has 18 amino acids. For the CDR3, the DNA is TGTGCCAGCACGCTACTTCCGGTCGGGACTAGAGGTACCGGGGAGCTGTTTTTT. Translated: CASTLLPVGTRGTGELFF.

This rearrangement joins TRBV21-1 to TRBJ2-7. TRBV21-1 is a pseudogene locus. The CDR3 runs to 14 residues. CDR3 DNA: TGTGCCAGCAACGATCAATCAGGCCTCTTCCCATCGTACTTC. It specifies CASNDQSGLFPSYF.

This chain uses TRBV4-1 with TRBJ2-1, with 11 bases fitting TRBD1. Trimming at V came to 9 bases and at J to 8 bases, leaving 6 bases not matched to a gene. Per germline, CDR1 MGHRA and CDR2 YSYEKL. CDR3 size: 13 residues. The CDR3 DNA reads as TGCGCCAGTCGGGACAGGGGGAGCGATGAGCAGTTCTTC. Protein: CASRDRGSDEQFF.

This clonotype was found a few times. This rearrangement joins TRBV2 to TRBJ2-1; 7 nucleotides align to TRBD2. Germline V gene data show CDR1 as SNHLY and CDR2 as FYNNEI. J lost 6 bases, V lost 8 bases, and 7 bases had no gene match. The length of the CDR3 is 13 residues. CDR3 residues: CASLLGGVNEQFF. CDR3 DNA: TGTGCCAGCCTGCTTGGGGGGGTCAATGAGCAGTTCTTC.

Details on this clonotype: Germline and junction disagree at one end, which may indicate a read error. The rearrangement uses TRBV2 and TRBJ2-5, with D unclear. This CDR3 spans 13 amino acids. Germline V gene lookup returns CDR1 SNHLY and CDR2 FYNNEI. The CDR3 sequence is CASSGDWQEIQYF. DNA of the CDR3: TGTGCCAGCAGCGGCGACTGGCAAGAGATCCAGTACTTC.

This clonotype was observed at least ten times. This chain uses TRBV15 with TRBJ2-1; 7 positions match TRBD1. Looked up from germline, CDR1 is LNHNV and CDR2 is YYDKDF (reference sequence). This CDR3 has 14 amino acids. The V segment lost 8 bases and the J segment 7 bases; nucleotides outside the gene matches: 11. CDR3: CATGPQGWSNEQFF. DNA of the CDR3: TGTGCCACCGGACCACAGGGGTGGTCGAATGAGCAGTTCTTC.

This clonotype showed up many times. V gene TRBV29-1 combines with J gene TRBJ2-7, with 8 bases fitting TRBD1. CDR1 and CDR2 (germline): SQVTM, ANQGSEA. The CDR3 totals 13 residues. Trimming cost V 1 base and J 5 bases; bases outside gene matches: 4. In DNA form, the CDR3 reads TGCAGCGTTGAAGGGACAGGGCTCAACGAGCAGTACTTC. It translates to CSVEGTGLNEQYF.

This chain joins TRBV24-1 and TRBJ2-3; D remains ambiguous. This CDR3 has 14 residues. In germline, CDR1 is KGHDR, CDR2 SFDVKD. V was shortened by 3 bases and J by 2 bases, with 8 bases between the two germline ends. The CDR3 sequence: CATSDPHPTDTQYF. CDR3 nucleotides: TGTGCCACCAGTGATCCGCACCCCACAGATACGCAGTATTTT.

This clonotype was observed a few times. The chain combines TRBV7-3 with TRBJ2-7; TRBD2 matches at 14 bases. The CDR3 is 16 amino acids. V dropped 1 base and J dropped 4; count of bases not matched to a gene: 3. CDR1 and CDR2 (germline): SGHTA, FQGTGA. CDR3 sequence (DNA): TGTGCCAGCAGCTTAAGCGGGACTAGCGGGAGTTACGAGCAGTACTTC. This gives the protein CASSLSGTSGSYEQYF. Full variable domain (missing parts from reference TRBV7-3 and TRBJ2-7): GAGVSQTPSNKVTEKGKYVELRCDPISGHTALYWYRQSLGQGPEFLIYFQGTGAADDSGLPNDRFFAVRPEGSVSTLKIQRTERGDSAVYLCASSLSGTSGSYEQYFGPGTRLTVT.